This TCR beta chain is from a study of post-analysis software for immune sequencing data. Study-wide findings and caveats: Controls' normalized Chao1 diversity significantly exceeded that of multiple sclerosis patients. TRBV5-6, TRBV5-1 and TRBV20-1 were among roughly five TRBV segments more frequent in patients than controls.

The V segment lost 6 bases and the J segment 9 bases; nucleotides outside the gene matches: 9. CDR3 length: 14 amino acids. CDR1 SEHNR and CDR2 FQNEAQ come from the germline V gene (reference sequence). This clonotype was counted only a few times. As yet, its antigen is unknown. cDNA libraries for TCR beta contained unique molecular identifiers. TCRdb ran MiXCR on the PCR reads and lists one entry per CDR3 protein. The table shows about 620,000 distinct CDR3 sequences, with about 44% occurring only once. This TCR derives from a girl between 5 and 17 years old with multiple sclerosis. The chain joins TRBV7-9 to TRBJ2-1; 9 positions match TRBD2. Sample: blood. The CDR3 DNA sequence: TGTGCCAGCAGGGTTAGCGGGAGTGAGTTTGAGCAGTTCTTC. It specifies CASRVSGSEFEQFF.